Listed below are T cell receptor beta chains from one sample, sequenced in a study of T cell repertoires in cytomegalovirus infection. TCRdb itself ran the reads through MiXCR, one entry per CDR3 protein. The sample carries about half a million distinct CDR3 sequences, 33% recorded once. For these TCRs, the target antigens are not known. The sample in question was cultured PBMCs, obtained from culture after CMV antigen stimulation. Receptors originate from a human donor in good health (CMV status not recorded). Some clones in this sample may be carry-over from other donors' samples. The CDR3 runs from the conserved cysteine through the conserved F or W. A D gene is named only where the DNA matches it firmly. Only part of the rows carry a size: once, few, many, or a class if the clone is expanded.

clone_size j_call v_call d_call cdr3_aa cdr3_nt
- TRBJ2-1 TRBV7-2 - CASSARYNEQFF TGTGCCAGCAGCGCTCGTTACAATGAGCAGTTCTTC
- TRBJ2-3 TRBV7-2 - CASSLVTITDTQYF TGTGCCAGCAGCTTAGTTACCATCACAGATACGCAGTATTTT
many TRBJ1-3 TRBV7-8 - CASSLASYYGNTIYF TGTGCCAGCAGCTTAGCGTCTTATTATGGAAACACCATATATTTT
few TRBJ1-5 TRBV6-2/TRBV6-3 - CASSYVGGSNQPQHF TGTGCCAGCAGTTACGTCGGGGGAAGCAATCAGCCCCAGCATTTT
many TRBJ1-3 TRBV7-2 - CASSPFGNSGNTIYF TGTGCCAGCAGCCCTTTCGGCAACTCTGGAAACACCATATATTTT
once TRBJ2-5 TRBV27 - CASSLLSGGREETQYF TGTGCCAGCAGTTTATTGTCAGGGGGGCGGGAAGAGACCCAGTACTTC
- TRBJ2-4 TRBV7-2 TRBD2 CASSLTSGRDIQYF TGTGCCAGCAGCTTGACTAGCGGGAGGGACATTCAGTACTTC
few TRBJ1-5 TRBV20-1 TRBD1 CSARTGATKGSSNQPQHF TGCAGTGCACGGACAGGAGCCACCAAGGGATCATCTAATCAGCCCCAGCATTTT
- TRBJ2-3 TRBV7-2 TRBD2 CASSFTSGGTDTQYF TGTGCCAGCAGCTTCACCAGCGGGGGCACAGATACGCAGTATTTT
few TRBJ2-3 TRBV7-9 TRBD2 CASSPGVLAGGPDTQYF TGTGCCAGCAGCCCAGGAGTCCTCGCGGGAGGGCCTGATACGCAGTATTTT
- TRBJ1-2 TRBV6-5 - CASSYGGGYTF TGTGCCAGCAGTTACGGGGGTGGCTACACCTTC
- TRBJ1-1 TRBV12-3/TRBV12-4 - CASSLQVAGAGEAFF TGTGCCAGCAGTTTACAGGTCGCAGGGGCGGGTGAAGCTTTCTTT
- TRBJ2-1 TRBV12-3/TRBV12-4 - CASSLRSSAYNEQFF TGTGCCAGCAGTTTAAGGTCTAGCGCCTACAATGAGCAGTTCTTC
- TRBJ1-5 TRBV28 TRBD1 CASSPGTGGLPQHF TGTGCCAGCAGCCCCGGGACAGGGGGCTTGCCCCAGCATTTT
few TRBJ2-3 TRBV6-2/TRBV6-3 TRBD2 CASSTTLGLAGSTDTQYF TGTGCCAGCAGTACTACTCTAGGGCTAGCGGGATCCACAGATACGCAGTATTTT